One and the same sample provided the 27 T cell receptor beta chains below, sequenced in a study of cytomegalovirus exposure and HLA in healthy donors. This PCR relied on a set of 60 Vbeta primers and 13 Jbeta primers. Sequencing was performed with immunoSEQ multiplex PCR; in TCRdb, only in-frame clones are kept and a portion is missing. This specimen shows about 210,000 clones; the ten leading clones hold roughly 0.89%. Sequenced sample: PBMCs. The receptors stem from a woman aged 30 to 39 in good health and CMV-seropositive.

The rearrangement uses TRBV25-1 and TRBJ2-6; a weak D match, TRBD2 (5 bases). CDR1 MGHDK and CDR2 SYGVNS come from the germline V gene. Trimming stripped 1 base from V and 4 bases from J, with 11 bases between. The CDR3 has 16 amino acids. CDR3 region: CASSEWRAAGANVLTF. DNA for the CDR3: TGTGCCAGCAGTGAATGGCGGGCGGCGGGGGCCAACGTCCTGACTTTC.

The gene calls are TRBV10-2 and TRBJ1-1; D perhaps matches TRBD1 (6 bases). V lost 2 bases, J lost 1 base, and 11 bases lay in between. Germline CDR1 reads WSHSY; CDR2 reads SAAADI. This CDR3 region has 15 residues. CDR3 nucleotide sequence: TGCGCCAGCAGTGAGAGACCAGGGGAGAACACTGAAGCTTTCTTT. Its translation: CASSERPGENTEAFF.

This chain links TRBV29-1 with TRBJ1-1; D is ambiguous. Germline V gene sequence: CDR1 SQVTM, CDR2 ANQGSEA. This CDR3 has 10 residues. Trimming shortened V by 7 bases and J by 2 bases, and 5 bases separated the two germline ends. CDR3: CSAKNTEAFF. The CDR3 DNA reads TGCAGCGCTAAAAACACTGAAGCTTTCTTT.

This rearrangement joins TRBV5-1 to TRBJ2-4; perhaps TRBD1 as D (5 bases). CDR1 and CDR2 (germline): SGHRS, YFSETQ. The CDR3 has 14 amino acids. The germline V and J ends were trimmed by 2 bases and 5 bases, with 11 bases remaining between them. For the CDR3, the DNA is TGCGCCAGCAGCTTCCAGGGATCCCAAAACATTCAGTACTTC. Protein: CASSFQGSQNIQYF. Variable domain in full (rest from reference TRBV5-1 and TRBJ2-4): KAGVTQTPRYLIKTRGQQVTLSCSPISGHRSVSWYQQTPGQGLQFLFEYFSETQRNKGNFPGRFSGRQFSNSRSEMNVSTLELGDSALYLCASSFQGSQNIQYFGAGTRLSVL.

The CDR3 sequence is CASSPPYGGSEKLFF. In nucleotides, the CDR3 is TGTGCCAGCTCACCACCGTACGGGGGGTCGGAAAAACTGTTTTTT. The chain carries TRBV18 and TRBJ1-4; the D gene is possibly TRBD1 (5 bases). Trimming took off 0 bases at V and 8 bases at J, with 13 bases between the two ends. This CDR3 spans 15 amino acids. Germline loops: CDR1 KGHSH, CDR2 LQKENI. Using reference TRBV18 and TRBJ1-4 for the parts outside the CDR3, the full variable domain is NAGVMQNPRHLVRRRGQEARLRCSPMKGHSHVYWYRQLPEEGLKFMVYLQKENIIDESGMPKERFSAEFPKEGPSILRIQQVVRGDSAAYFCASSPPYGGSEKLFFGSGTQLSVL.

The CDR3 DNA is TGTGCCAGCATCAAGGGGCAGGGCTCCTACGAGCAGTACTTC. Protein product: CASIKGQGSYEQYF. The V gene is TRBV2, the J gene TRBJ2-7; perhaps TRBD1 as D (5 bases). Germline loops: CDR1 SNHLY, CDR2 FYNNEI. This CDR3 spans 14 amino acids. Between the trimmed V and J ends, which lost 7 bases and 0 bases, there was a span of 13 bases.

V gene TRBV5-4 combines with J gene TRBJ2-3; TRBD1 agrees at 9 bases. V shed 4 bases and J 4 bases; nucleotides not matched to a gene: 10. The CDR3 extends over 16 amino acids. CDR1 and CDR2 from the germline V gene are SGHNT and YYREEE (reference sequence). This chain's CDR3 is CASSTDRDRDPDTQYF. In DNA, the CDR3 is TGTGCCAGCAGCACCGACCGGGACAGGGACCCAGATACGCAGTATTTT.

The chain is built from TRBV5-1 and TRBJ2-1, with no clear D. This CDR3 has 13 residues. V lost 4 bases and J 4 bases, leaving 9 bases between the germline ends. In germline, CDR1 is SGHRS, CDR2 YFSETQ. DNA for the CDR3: TGCGCCAGCAGCCTCGACATATACAATGAGCAGTTCTTC. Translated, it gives CASSLDIYNEQFF.

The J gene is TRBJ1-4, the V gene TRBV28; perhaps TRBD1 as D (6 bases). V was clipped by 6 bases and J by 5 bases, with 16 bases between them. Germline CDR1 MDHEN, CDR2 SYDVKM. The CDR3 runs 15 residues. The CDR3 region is CASRSGQFQNEKLFF. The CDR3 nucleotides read TGTGCCAGCAGGTCCGGACAGTTTCAAAATGAAAAACTGTTTTTT.

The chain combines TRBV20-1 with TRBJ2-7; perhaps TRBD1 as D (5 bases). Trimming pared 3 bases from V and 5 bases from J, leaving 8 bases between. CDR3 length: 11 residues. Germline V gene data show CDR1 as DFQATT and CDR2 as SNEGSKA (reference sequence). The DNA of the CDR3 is TGCAGTGCTAGGGGCAGGGACGAGCAGTACTTC. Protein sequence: CSARGRDEQYF.

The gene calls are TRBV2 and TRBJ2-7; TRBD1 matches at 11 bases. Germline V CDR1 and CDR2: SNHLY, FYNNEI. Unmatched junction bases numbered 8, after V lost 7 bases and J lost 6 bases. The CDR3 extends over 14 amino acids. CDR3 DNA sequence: TGTGCCAGCAACCTCGGACAGGGGGCGCCCGAGCAGTACTTC. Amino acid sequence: CASNLGQGAPEQYF.

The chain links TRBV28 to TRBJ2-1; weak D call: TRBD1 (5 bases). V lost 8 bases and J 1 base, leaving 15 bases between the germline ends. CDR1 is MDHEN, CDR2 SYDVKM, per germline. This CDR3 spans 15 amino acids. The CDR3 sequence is CASHGARSSYNEQFF. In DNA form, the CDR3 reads TGTGCCAGCCATGGGGCGCGGTCTTCCTACAATGAGCAGTTCTTC.

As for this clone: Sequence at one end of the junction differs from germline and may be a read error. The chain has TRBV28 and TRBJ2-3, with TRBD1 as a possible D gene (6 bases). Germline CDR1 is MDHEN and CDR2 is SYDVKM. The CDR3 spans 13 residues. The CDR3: CPSRRQGTDTQYF. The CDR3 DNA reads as TGTCCCAGCAGAAGACAGGGCACAGATACGCAGTATTTT. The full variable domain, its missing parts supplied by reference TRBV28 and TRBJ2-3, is DVKVTQSSRYLVKRTGEKVFLECVQDMDHENMFWYRQDPGLGLRLIYFSYDVKMKEKGDIPEGYSVSREKKERFSLILESASTNQTSMYLCPSRRQGTDTQYFGPGTRLTVL.

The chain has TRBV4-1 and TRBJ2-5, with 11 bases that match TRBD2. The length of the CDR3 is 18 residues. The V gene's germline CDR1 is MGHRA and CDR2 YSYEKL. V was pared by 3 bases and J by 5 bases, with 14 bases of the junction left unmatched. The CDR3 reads CASSHTSGGPIGGETQYF. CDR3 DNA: TGCGCCAGCAGCCATACTAGCGGGGGCCCTATTGGGGGTGAGACCCAGTACTTC.

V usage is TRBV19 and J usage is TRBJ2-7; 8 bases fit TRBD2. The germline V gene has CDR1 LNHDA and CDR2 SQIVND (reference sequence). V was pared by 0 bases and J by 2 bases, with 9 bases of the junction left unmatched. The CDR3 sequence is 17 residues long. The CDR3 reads CASSIDLRTSPTYEQYF. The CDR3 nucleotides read TGTGCCAGTAGTATAGATCTCCGGACTAGCCCAACCTACGAGCAGTACTTC.

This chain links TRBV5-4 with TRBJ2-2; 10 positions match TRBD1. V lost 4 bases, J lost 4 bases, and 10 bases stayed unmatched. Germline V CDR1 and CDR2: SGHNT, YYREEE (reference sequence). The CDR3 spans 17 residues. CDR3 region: CASSPPGQGQGTGELFF. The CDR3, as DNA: TGTGCCAGCAGCCCCCCGGGACAGGGGCAGGGCACCGGGGAGCTGTTTTTT.

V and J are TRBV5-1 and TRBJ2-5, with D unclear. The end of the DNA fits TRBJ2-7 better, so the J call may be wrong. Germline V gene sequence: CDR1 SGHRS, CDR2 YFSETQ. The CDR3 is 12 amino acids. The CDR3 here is CASSSPGDEQYF. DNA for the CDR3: TGCGCCAGCAGCTCCCCCGGAGACGAGCAGTACTTC.

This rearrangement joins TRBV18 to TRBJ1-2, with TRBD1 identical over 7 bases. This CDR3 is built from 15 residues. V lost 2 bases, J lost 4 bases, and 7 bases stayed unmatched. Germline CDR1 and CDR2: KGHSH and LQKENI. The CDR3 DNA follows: TGTGCCAGCTCACCATATCAGGGGGAGACCTATGGCTACACCTTC. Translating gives CASSPYQGETYGYTF.

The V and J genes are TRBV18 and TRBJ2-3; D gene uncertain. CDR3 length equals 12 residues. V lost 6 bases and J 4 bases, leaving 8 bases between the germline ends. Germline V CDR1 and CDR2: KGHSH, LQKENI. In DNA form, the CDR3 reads TGTGCCAGCTCCGCCACGGCAGATACGCAGTATTTT. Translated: CASSATADTQYF. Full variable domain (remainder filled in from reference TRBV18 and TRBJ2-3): NAGVMQNPRHLVRRRGQEARLRCSPMKGHSHVYWYRQLPEEGLKFMVYLQKENIIDESGMPKERFSAEFPKEGPSILRIQQVVRGDSAAYFCASSATADTQYFGPGTRLTVL.

CDR3 DNA sequence: TGCGCCAGCAGCCAAGATCAACTAGCTGATTCCCAGTACTTC. Residues: CASSQDQLADSQYF. This rearrangement joins TRBV4-1 to TRBJ2-7; tentatively, D is TRBD2 (6 bases). Trimming cost V 0 bases and J 10 bases, with 16 bases left between them. The CDR3 runs 14 residues. Germline CDR1 and CDR2: MGHRA and YSYEKL.

The CDR3 spells CAWSSGEGPQHF. CDR3 nucleotides: TGTGCCTGGAGTTCGGGGGAAGGACCCCAGCATTTT. V usage is TRBV30 and J usage is TRBJ1-5; a possible D gene is TRBD1 (5 bases). The CDR3 covers 12 residues. CDR1 and CDR2 (germline): GTSNPN, SVGIG (reference sequence). V was trimmed by 2 bases and J by 10 bases, leaving 12 bases between them. The entire variable domain, with the rest obtained from reference TRBV30 and TRBJ1-5, is as follows: SQTIHQWPATLVQPVGSPLSLECTVEGTSNPNLYWYRQAAGRGLQLLFYSVGIGQISSEVPQNLSASRPQDRQFILSSKKLLLSDSGFYLCAWSSGEGPQHFGDGTRLSIL.

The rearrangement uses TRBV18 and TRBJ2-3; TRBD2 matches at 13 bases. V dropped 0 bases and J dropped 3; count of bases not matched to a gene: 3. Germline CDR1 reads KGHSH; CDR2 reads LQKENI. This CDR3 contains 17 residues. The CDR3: CASSPPGLAGPTDTQYF. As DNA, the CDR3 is TGTGCCAGCTCACCACCGGGACTAGCGGGACCTACAGATACGCAGTATTTT.

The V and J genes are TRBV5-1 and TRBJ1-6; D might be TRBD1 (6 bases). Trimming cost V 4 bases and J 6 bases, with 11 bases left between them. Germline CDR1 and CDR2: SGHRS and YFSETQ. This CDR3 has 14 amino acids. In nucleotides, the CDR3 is TGCGCCAGCAGCAAAGACAGGCTTAATTCACCCCTCCACTTT. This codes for CASSKDRLNSPLHF.

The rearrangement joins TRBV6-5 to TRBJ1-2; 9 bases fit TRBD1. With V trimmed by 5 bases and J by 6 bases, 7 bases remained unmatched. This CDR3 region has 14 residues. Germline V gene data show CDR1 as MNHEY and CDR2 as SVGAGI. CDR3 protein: CASSPQGAVHGYTF. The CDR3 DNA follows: TGTGCCAGCAGTCCACAGGGGGCGGTACATGGCTACACCTTC.

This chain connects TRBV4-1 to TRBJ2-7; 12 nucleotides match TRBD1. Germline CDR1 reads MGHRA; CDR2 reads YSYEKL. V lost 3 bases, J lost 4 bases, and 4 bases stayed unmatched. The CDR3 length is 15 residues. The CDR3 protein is CASSQGTGGVYEQYF. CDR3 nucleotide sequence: TGCGCCAGCAGCCAGGGGACAGGGGGCGTTTACGAGCAGTACTTC.

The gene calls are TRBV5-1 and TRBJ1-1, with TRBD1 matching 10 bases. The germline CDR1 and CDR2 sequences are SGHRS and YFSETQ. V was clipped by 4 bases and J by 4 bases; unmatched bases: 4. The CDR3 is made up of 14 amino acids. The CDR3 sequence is CASSRQGATTEAFF. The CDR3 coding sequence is TGCGCCAGCAGCAGACAGGGGGCGACCACTGAAGCTTTCTTT.

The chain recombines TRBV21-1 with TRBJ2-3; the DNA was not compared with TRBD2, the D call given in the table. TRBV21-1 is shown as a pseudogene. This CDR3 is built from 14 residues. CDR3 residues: CASSGGGQTDTQYF. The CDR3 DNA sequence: TGTGCCAGCAGCGGAGGCGGTCAGACAGATACGCAGTATTTT.